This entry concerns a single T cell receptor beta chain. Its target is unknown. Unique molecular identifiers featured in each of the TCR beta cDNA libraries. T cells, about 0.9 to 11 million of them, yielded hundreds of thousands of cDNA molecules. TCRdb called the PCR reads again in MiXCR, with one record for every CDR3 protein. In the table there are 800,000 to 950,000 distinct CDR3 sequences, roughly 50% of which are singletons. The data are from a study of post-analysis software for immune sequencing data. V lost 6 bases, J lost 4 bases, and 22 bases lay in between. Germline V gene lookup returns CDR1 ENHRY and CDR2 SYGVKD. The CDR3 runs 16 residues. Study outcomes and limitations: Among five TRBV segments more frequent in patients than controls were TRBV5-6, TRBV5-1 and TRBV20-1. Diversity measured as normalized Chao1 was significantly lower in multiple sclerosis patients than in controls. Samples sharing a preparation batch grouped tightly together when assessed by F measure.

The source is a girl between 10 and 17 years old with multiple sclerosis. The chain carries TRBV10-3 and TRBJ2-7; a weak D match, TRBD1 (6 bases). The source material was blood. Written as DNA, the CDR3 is TGTGCCATCAGGAAGGACAGTTCAACCCGACCGTACGAGCAGTACTTC. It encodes CAIRKDSSTRPYEQYF.